This TCR beta chain is drawn from a study of blood T cell repertoires in COVID-19. Overall study: Acute-phase and convalescent COVID-19 samples originated in the United States, Italy and Spain. PBMCs, B-cell-depleted T cells, or T cells were the source of the cDNA or gDNA that made up the material.

The junction had 10 bases not matched to a gene; V was cut back by 3 bases and J by 3 bases. Germline V lookup: CDR1 DFQATT, CDR2 SNEGSKA (reference sequence). This CDR3 spans 15 amino acids. Per the study methods: Estimation of nucleated cell counts was performed using reference gene primer amplification. Clones were sequenced by immunoSEQ multiplex PCR, and TCRdb holds only the in-frame ones, with some missing. The V and J calls and clone size were taken over from that table, and D and trimming were inferred from the DNA. This table holds 250,000 or so clones, approximately 91% found once. The rearrangement uses TRBV20-1 and TRBJ2-7; 8 nucleotides match TRBD2. This clonotype was sampled from a woman aged 40 to 49 who had recovered from COVID-19. Input material: peripheral blood. The CDR3 sequence is CSASSLTGGYYEQYF. The CDR3 DNA follows: TGCAGTGCTAGTAGTCTCACGGGAGGGTACTACGAGCAGTACTTC.